The next 22 T cell receptor beta chains were all read from a single sample in a study of high-grade serous ovarian cancer treatment subgroups. TCRdb's table, derived via immunoSEQ multiplex PCR, lists solely in-frame clones and lacks some. In the table there are around 37,000 clones, 75% to 85% of which are singletons. Tumor tissue was taken before any definitive surgery or chemotherapy was given. Sequencing was performed on tumor tissue. These receptors were taken from a human donor with high-grade serous ovarian cancer.

This chain joins TRBV6-5 and TRBJ2-1; D remains unclear. The CDR3 loop spans 16 amino acids. Germline values: CDR1 MNHEY, CDR2 SVGAGI. V lost 2 bases and J 4 bases, leaving 15 bases between the germline ends. CDR3 residues: CASSYQPEPGYNEQFF. The CDR3 DNA sequence: TGTGCCAGCAGTTACCAGCCCGAACCGGGTTACAATGAGCAGTTCTTC.

The gene calls are TRBV5-5 and TRBJ1-5; D is perhaps TRBD1 (5 bases). Germline CDR1 is SGHKS and CDR2 is YYEKEE (reference sequence). CDR3 length equals 15 residues. V gave up 4 bases and J gave up 2 bases, with 13 bases separating them. The chain's CDR3 is CASSRSGGGNQPQHF. CDR3 in DNA: TGTGCCAGCAGCCGGTCCGGGGGTGGCAATCAGCCCCAGCATTTT.

The J gene is TRBJ2-5, the V gene TRBV14; D unclear. This CDR3 is 15 amino acids long. CDR1 is SGHDN, CDR2 FVKESK, per germline. V lost 4 bases and J 2 bases, leaving 14 bases between the germline ends. The CDR3, as DNA: TGTGCCAGCAGCCCGTCCCCCGCCGAACAAGAGACCCAGTACTTC. Translating it yields CASSPSPAEQETQYF.

The V gene is TRBV9, the J gene TRBJ2-2; D call uncertain. The CDR3 totals 15 residues. The ends were cut back, 1 base at V and 1 base at J, with 8 bases in the middle. Germline loops: CDR1 SGDLS, CDR2 YYNGEE. CDR3 in amino acids: CASSVSLGNTGELFF. CDR3 coding DNA: TGTGCCAGCAGCGTATCTCTAGGGAACACCGGGGAGCTGTTTTTT.

V usage is TRBV27 and J usage is TRBJ2-7, with TRBD2 matching 7 bases. Germline V CDR1 and CDR2: MNHEY, SMNVEV (reference sequence). V was pared by 1 base and J by 3 bases, with 6 bases of the junction left unmatched. The CDR3 covers 15 residues. CDR3 amino acids: CASSLWGGKSYEQYF. CDR3 in DNA: TGTGCCAGCAGTTTATGGGGAGGGAAGAGCTACGAGCAGTACTTC.

This clone occurred a few times. The rearrangement joins TRBV4-3 to TRBJ2-2; tentative D call: TRBD2 (5 bases). V lost 0 bases and J lost 4, with 15 bases in between. The germline V gene encodes CDR1 LGHNA and CDR2 YSLEER. CDR3 length equals 17 residues. The CDR3, as DNA: TGCGCCAGCAGCCAAGATCGAAGTGACGGACTCACCGGGGAGCTGTTTTTT. Translating gives CASSQDRSDGLTGELFF.

The J gene is TRBJ2-1, the V gene TRBV6-1, with a possible D match to TRBD1 (6 bases). The CDR3 is made up of 15 amino acids. Per the germline V gene, CDR1 is MNHNS and CDR2 is SASEGT. Between the trimmed V and J ends, which lost 5 bases and 2 bases, there was a span of 13 bases. The CDR3 protein is CASSLDRWTYNEQFF. Written as DNA, the CDR3 is TGTGCCAGCAGTCTTGACAGGTGGACCTACAATGAGCAGTTCTTC.

This rearrangement joins TRBV6-1 to TRBJ2-3, with 8 bases matching TRBD1. CDR3 length equals 14 residues. V shed 1 base, J shed 3 bases, and the junction held 0 bases outside the gene matches. The germline V gene encodes CDR1 MNHNS and CDR2 SASEGT. Written as DNA, the CDR3 is TGTGCCAGCAGTGAAGGACAGGGGACAGATACGCAGTATTTT. Amino acids: CASSEGQGTDTQYF.

In its sample, this clone was seen a few times. Here the CDR3 DNA reads TGCGCCAGCAGCTCCTCCGGGACTAGCGCTAGGAATGAGCAGTTCTTC. This encodes CASSSSGTSARNEQFF. The V and J genes are TRBV5-1 and TRBJ2-1; 10 bases map to TRBD2. The CDR3 sequence is 16 residues long. V trimming: 3 bases; J trimming: 7 bases; junction bases outside the gene matches: 10. In germline, CDR1 is SGHRS, CDR2 YFSETQ.

The rearrangement uses TRBV28 and TRBJ1-5; D not resolved. Between the trimmed V and J ends, which lost 1 base and 7 bases, there was a span of 8 bases. This CDR3 has 13 residues. The germline CDR1 and CDR2 sequences are MDHEN and SYDVKM. CDR3 nucleotides: TGTGCCAGCAGTTTATTAATGGGGCAGCCCCAGCATTTT. This encodes CASSLLMGQPQHF.

The J gene is TRBJ2-6, the V gene TRBV6-1; D is tentatively TRBD1 or TRBD2 (5 bases each). Trimming removed 11 bases at V and 3 bases at J, with 11 bases between. This CDR3 has 13 amino acids. Germline V gives CDR1 MNHNS, CDR2 SASEGT. The CDR3 DNA is TGTGCCGGGGGATTATATGGGGCCAACGTCCTGACTTTC. This encodes CAGGLYGANVLTF.

This clone has only a few counts. This chain connects TRBV27 to TRBJ1-1; D possibly corresponds to TRBD1 (6 bases). CDR1 is MNHEY and CDR2 is SMNVEV in the germline V gene (reference sequence). The CDR3 has 16 amino acids. V shed 5 bases and J shed 1 base, with 17 bases lying between them. The CDR3 DNA sequence: TGTGCCAGCAGTCGAGGGAACGGACAGAGGAACACTGAAGCTTTCTTT. Protein product: CASSRGNGQRNTEAFF.

This chain links TRBV7-9 with TRBJ2-1; 13 nucleotides agree with TRBD2. Germline CDR1 SEHNR, CDR2 FQNEAQ (reference sequence). There are 16 residues in the CDR3. After removal of 5 bases from V and 1 base from J, the junction contained 2 bases not matched to a gene. The CDR3 DNA follows: TGTGCCAGCAGCCCGGGACTAGCGGGGTCCTACAATGAGCAGTTCTTC. Translated: CASSPGLAGSYNEQFF.

The chain carries TRBV5-1 and TRBJ1-4; TRBD1 is a possible D gene (6 bases). CDR1 SGHRS and CDR2 YFSETQ come from the germline V gene. This CDR3 region has 19 residues. Trimming took 5 bases from V and 7 from J, leaving 30 bases between them. DNA of the CDR3: TGCGCCAGCAGGTTGCACGGACAGTCCGGAACCACCCCCGGTGAAAAACTGTTTTTT. It yields the protein CASRLHGQSGTTPGEKLFF. Using reference TRBV5-1 and TRBJ1-4 for the parts outside the CDR3, the full variable domain is KAGVTQTPRYLIKTRGQQVTLSCSPISGHRSVSWYQQTPGQGLQFLFEYFSETQRNKGNFPGRFSGRQFSNSRSEMNVSTLELGDSALYLCASRLHGQSGTTPGEKLFFGSGTQLSVL.

V is TRBV6-6 and J is TRBJ1-5; the D gene is possibly TRBD1 (5 bases). V lost 6 bases and J lost 7, with 19 bases in between. This CDR3 has 15 residues. Germline V gene lookup returns CDR1 MNHNY and CDR2 SVGAGI (reference sequence). CDR3 bases: TGTGCCAGCAGGACCGATGGGGGAGTCGGCCAGCCCCAGCATTTT. The encoded protein is CASRTDGGVGQPQHF.

This clone was observed a few times. The chain has TRBV7-9 and TRBJ2-7; D is perhaps TRBD2 (7 bases). The CDR3 sequence is 13 residues long. V shed 5 bases and J shed 6 bases, with 14 bases lying between them. Germline V lookup: CDR1 SEHNR, CDR2 FQNEAQ (reference sequence). The CDR3 coding sequence is TGTGCCAGCAGCCGTGGGGGGGCGGGCGAGCAGTACTTC. Translating gives CASSRGGAGEQYF.

The V and J genes are TRBV18 and TRBJ2-7; D could derive from TRBD1 or TRBD2 (5 bases each). CDR3 length: 15 residues. CDR1 is KGHSH, CDR2 LQKENI, per germline. The ends were cut back, 4 bases at V and 0 bases at J, with 13 bases in the middle. The CDR3 reads CASSHRGRSSYEQYF. For the CDR3, the DNA is TGTGCCAGCTCACACCGGGGCAGGTCCTCCTACGAGCAGTACTTC. The full variable domain, its missing parts supplied by reference TRBV18 and TRBJ2-7, is NAGVMQNPRHLVRRRGQEARLRCSPMKGHSHVYWYRQLPEEGLKFMVYLQKENIIDESGMPKERFSAEFPKEGPSILRIQQVVRGDSAAYFCASSHRGRSSYEQYFGPGTRLTVT.

Only a few counts were recorded for this clone. The V gene is TRBV7-2, the J gene TRBJ2-1; a weak D match, TRBD2 (7 bases). Between the trimmed V and J ends, which lost 1 base and 0 bases, there was a span of 16 bases. In germline, CDR1 is SGHTA, CDR2 FQGNSA. CDR3 length: 18 residues. The CDR3 loop is CASSLVGGSGTSYNEQFF. DNA of the CDR3: TGTGCCAGCAGCTTAGTAGGGGGAAGCGGGACCTCCTACAATGAGCAGTTCTTC.

The J gene is TRBJ2-1, the V gene TRBV7-2, with D perhaps TRBD2 (6 bases). V shed 5 bases and J shed 10 bases, with 9 bases lying between them. CDR1 is SGHTA and CDR2 is FQGNSA in the germline V gene. The CDR3 totals 11 residues. CDR3 sequence reads: CASSQREEQFF. As DNA, the CDR3 is TGTGCCAGCAGCCAACGGGAGGAGCAGTTCTTC.

This chain links TRBV30 with TRBJ2-5; 11 bases align to TRBD2. V dropped 5 bases and J dropped 5; count of bases not matched to a gene: 10. Looked up from germline, CDR1 is GTSNPN and CDR2 is SVGIG (reference sequence). This CDR3 has 15 residues. CDR3 sequence: CAWLAGGPAGETQYF. The CDR3 region has the DNA TGTGCCTGGTTAGCGGGAGGGCCGGCTGGGGAGACCCAGTACTTC.

This chain links TRBV7-3 with TRBJ2-5; D gene ambiguous. Trimming shortened V by 2 bases and J by 3 bases, and 7 bases separated the two germline ends. Per germline, CDR1 SGHTA and CDR2 FQGTGA. There are 13 residues in the CDR3. The CDR3 loop is CASSLQSEETQYF. The CDR3 DNA reads TGTGCCAGCAGCTTACAGTCCGAAGAGACCCAGTACTTC. Filled out from reference TRBV7-3 and TRBJ2-5, the complete variable domain reads GAGVSQTPSNKVTEKGKYVELRCDPISGHTALYWYRQSLGQGPEFLIYFQGTGAADDSGLPNDRFFAVRPEGSVSTLKIQRTERGDSAVYLCASSLQSEETQYFGPGTRLLVL.

The chain has TRBV19 and TRBJ1-5, with a possible D match to TRBD1 (6 bases). The ends were cut back, 7 bases at V and 0 bases at J, with 16 bases in the middle. Per the germline V gene, CDR1 is LNHDA and CDR2 is SQIVND (reference sequence). The CDR3 contains 16 residues. The CDR3 DNA reads as TGTGCCAGTACCCGTGGGGGGACATTTAGCAATCAGCCCCAGCATTTT. It yields the protein CASTRGGTFSNQPQHF.